Listed below are T cell receptor beta chains from one sample, sequenced in a study of T cell clones after liver transplantation. The table came from immunoSEQ multiplex PCR; TCRdb's copy has only in-frame clones and leaves some out. The sample yields more than 95,000 clones, around 80% seen once. The specimen comprised CD4+ T cells from blood, sampled about 50 months after liver transplant. These receptors were collected from a human patient who received a liver transplant. Certain T cells may be donor cells from the graft. Each CDR3 is given with its conserved first and last residue.

V | CDR3
TRBV9 | CASSARERSTDTQYF
TRBV5-1 | CASSITGGMNTGELFF
TRBV13 | CASSVSGTGVGKHF
TRBV4-2 | CASSLSGNEQFF
TRBV5-4 | CASSPRTVNNYGYTF
TRBV11-2 | CASSLGTSFSYEQYF
TRBV5-8 | CASSFTSGGFLGTDTQYF
TRBV7-3 | CASSPPGGNEQFF
TRBV7-9 | CASTPWAGGSDEQFF
TRBV6-4 | CASSLEAGVIYEQYF
TRBV27 | CASGGRSMHSGSSPYEQYF
TRBV7-8 | CASSFEAAQIKMAQYF
TRBV27 | CASMKGGTTSPLHF
TRBV7-2 | CASTRGGGAKNIQYF
TRBV28 | CASSLGGVANYGYTF
TRBV29-1 | CSVIGQGFGTDTQYF
TRBV5-1 | CASSLEGDNEKLFF
TRBV11-2 | CASSSSGESTDTQYF
TRBV27 | CASSLSNYPSNTGELFF
TRBV7-2 | CASSSYLDNEQFF
TRBV2 | CASSESRGLFYNEQFF
TRBV19 | CASRTKTGGRVNTEAFF
TRBV4-1 | CASSHPTTVSGTIYF
TRBV7-6 | CASSLSRGQPQHF
TRBV14 | CASRGSSTDTQYF
TRBV9 | CASSVGRGQSQETQYF
TRBV7-9 | CASSHTDRGEQYF